These 30 T cell receptor beta chains were sequenced from one sample in a study of CD8+CD57+ T cells in acquired aplastic anemia. All patients picked for sequencing had shown, by flow cytometry, an expansion of CD8+CD57+ cells. TCR beta VDJ and CDR3 profiling used genomic DNA as template. From the reads, TCRdb called clonotypes with MiXCR, one entry per CDR3 protein. The table has around 190,000 distinct CDR3 sequences, approximately 48% seen once; the top ten hold 10% to 15%. What was sequenced was sorted CD4+, CD8+, or CD8+CD57+ T cells (not recorded which) from PBMCs. Receptors were obtained from a human donor with aplastic anemia.

This clonotype was counted between two and nine times. The genes are TRBV25-1 and TRBJ2-7, with a weak D call TRBD2 (5 bases). The CDR3 length is 15 residues. The germline V gene encodes CDR1 MGHDK and CDR2 SYGVNS. Deletions cut 2 bases from V and 1 base from J, with 12 bases between. The CDR3 DNA follows: TGTGCCAGCAGTGAAGGAGGTGGGTTTTCCTACGAGCAGTACTTC. Its translation is CASSEGGGFSYEQYF.

Regarding this clonotype: One end of the junction varies from germline; a read error may be responsible. The chain has TRBV2 and TRBJ2-3, with no clear D. Germline values: CDR1 SNHLY, CDR2 FYNNEI. This CDR3 is built from 15 residues. CDR3 amino acids: CASSEDEDPTDRQYF. CDR3 in DNA: TGTGCCAGCAGTGAAGACGAGGATCCCACAGATAGGCAGTATTTT. The full variable domain, rest sourced from reference TRBV2 and TRBJ2-3, is EPEVTQTPSHQVTQMGQEVILRCVPISNHLYFYWYRQILGQKVEFLVSFYNNEISEKSEIFDDQFSVERPDGSNFTLKIRSTKLEDSAMYFCASSEDEDPTDRQYFGPGTRLTVL.

V and J are TRBV12-3 or TRBV12-4 and TRBJ2-2; D may be TRBD2 (5 bases). There are 13 residues in the CDR3. The ends were cut back, 2 bases at V and 6 bases at J, with 7 bases in the middle. The CDR3 is CASSLSGSGELFF. CDR3 nucleotides: TGTGCCAGCAGTTTATCGGGATCCGGGGAGCTGTTTTTT.

This clonotype has only a few counts. The chain carries TRBV2 and TRBJ2-5; TRBD2 agrees at 8 bases. The CDR3 covers 15 residues. Per the germline V gene, CDR1 is SNHLY and CDR2 is FYNNEI. V shed 8 bases, J shed 6 bases, and the junction held 14 bases outside the gene matches. The CDR3 loop reads CASLHSGTWSQTQYF. CDR3 nucleotide sequence: TGTGCCAGCCTTCATAGCGGGACATGGTCTCAGACCCAGTACTTC.

As for this clonotype: Given a much more abundant clone one base away, this may be a read error. The chain joins TRBV12-3 or TRBV12-4 to TRBJ2-5; TRBD2 is a possible D gene (5 bases). CDR3 length equals 13 residues. The V and J ends lost 5 bases and 6 bases respectively, with 13 bases between them. CDR3 amino acids: CASSLDGEKTQYF. The DNA of the CDR3 is TGTGCCAGCAGTCTTGACGGGGAAAAGACCCAGTACTTC.

This clonotype was counted between two and nine times. In nucleotides, the CDR3 is TGTGCCAGCAGCCCATCCCGAGATCAGCCCCAGCATTTT. It encodes CASSPSRDQPQHF. This rearrangement joins TRBV12-3 or TRBV12-4 to TRBJ1-5; D gene unclear. Trimming took off 6 bases at V and 5 bases at J, with 11 bases between the two ends. The CDR3 covers 13 residues.

This clonotype was detected once. The V gene is TRBV5-1, the J gene TRBJ2-5; 9 nucleotides line up with TRBD1. CDR3 length: 16 residues. V trimming: 2 bases; J trimming: 4 bases; junction bases outside the gene matches: 9. CDR1 SGHRS and CDR2 YFSETQ come from the germline V gene. CDR3: CASSLGTGRSGETQYF. As DNA, the CDR3 is TGCGCCAGCAGCTTAGGGACAGGGAGATCGGGAGAGACCCAGTACTTC.

A note on this clonotype: A much larger clone is a single base away; this may be a read error. The chain employs TRBV30 and TRBJ2-7; D not certain. The germline V and J ends were trimmed by 3 bases and 4 bases, with 10 bases remaining between them. CDR3 length: 12 amino acids. Per the germline V gene, CDR1 is GTSNPN and CDR2 is SVGIG (reference sequence). CDR3 region: CAWRCGPYEQYF. CDR3 coding DNA: TGTGCCTGGAGATGTGGCCCTTACGAGCAGTACTTC.

This clonotype appeared many times. V gene TRBV19 combines with J gene TRBJ1-2, with TRBD1 matching 9 bases. Germline loops: CDR1 LNHDA, CDR2 SQIVND (reference sequence). Germline trimming cut 3 bases from V and 5 bases from J; bases unmatched to any gene: 10. The CDR3 is 16 residues long. The CDR3 region is CASSMGTGSRKYGYTF. The CDR3 coding sequence is TGTGCCAGTAGTATGGGGACAGGGTCTCGAAAATATGGCTACACCTTC.

This clonotype was seen once. The CDR3 loop is CASTSPGFGGGYTF. The CDR3, as DNA: TGTGCCAGCACCTCACCCGGTTTCGGCGGTGGCTACACCTTC. The chain joins TRBV7-9 to TRBJ1-2, with D hard to call. This CDR3 comprises 14 residues. V lost 7 bases and J 7 bases, leaving 19 bases between the germline ends. Germline lookup yields CDR1 SEHNR and CDR2 FQNEAQ (reference sequence).

This clonotype came up many times. The V gene is TRBV11-2, the J gene TRBJ2-7; possible D gene TRBD1, 5 bases. Trimming left V 4 bases short and J 3 bases short, with 7 bases between. CDR1 is SGHAT, CDR2 FQNNGV, per germline. This CDR3 spans 12 amino acids. Here the CDR3 reads CASSYGHYEQYF. In nucleotides, the CDR3 is TGTGCCAGCAGCTACGGACACTACGAGCAGTACTTC.

The V call is TRBV7-6, the J call TRBJ1-1, with 8 bases fitting TRBD1. This CDR3 spans 17 amino acids. CDR1 is SGHVS, CDR2 FNYEAQ, per germline. The ends lost 4 bases at V and 4 bases at J; junction bases unmatched: 14. CDR3 amino acids: CASSSGGTGLTGTEAFF. Here the CDR3 DNA reads TGTGCCAGCAGCTCCGGAGGGACAGGTTTAACTGGCACTGAAGCTTTCTTT.

J is TRBJ2-7 and V is TRBV29-1, with a weak D call TRBD2 (5 bases). The germline V gene encodes CDR1 SQVTM and CDR2 ANQGSEA. This CDR3 has 13 residues. The CDR3 protein is CSALNPGTYEQYF. DNA for the CDR3: TGCAGTGCTTTGAACCCGGGGACCTACGAGCAGTACTTC.

This chain links TRBV25-1 with TRBJ1-3; unclear D gene. Trimming removed 8 bases from V and 2 bases from J, with 13 bases in between. CDR3 length: 14 residues. CDR1 and CDR2 (germline): MGHDK, SYGVNS. CDR3 DNA sequence: TGTGCCAGCCAACATGGTGGGGCTGGAAACACCATATATTTT. Amino acids: CASQHGGAGNTIYF.

The CDR3 bases are TGTGCCACTCGACAGTTAACTACCTATGGCTACACCTTC. Translating it yields CATRQLTTYGYTF. The chain combines TRBV10-3 with TRBJ1-2, with D possibly being TRBD1 (5 bases). V dropped 10 bases and J dropped 4 bases, with 16 bases sitting between them. In germline, CDR1 is ENHRY, CDR2 SYGVKD. The CDR3 runs 13 residues.

This chain connects TRBV6-1 to TRBJ2-1; D could derive from TRBD1 or TRBD2 (6 bases each). Germline V gene lookup returns CDR1 MNHNS and CDR2 SASEGT. Trimming cost V 6 bases and J 1 base, with 16 bases left between them. The CDR3 runs 16 residues. The CDR3 protein is CASSHEGGGSYNEQFF. Written as DNA, the CDR3 is TGTGCCAGCAGCCACGAGGGGGGCGGTTCCTACAATGAGCAGTTCTTC.

J is TRBJ2-2 and V is TRBV24-1; D uncertain. The germline V and J ends were trimmed by 4 bases and 5 bases, with 4 bases remaining between them. The CDR3 covers 12 residues. CDR1 and CDR2 (germline): KGHDR, SFDVKD. CDR3 bases: TGTGCCACCAGTGACTATACCGGGGAGCTGTTTTTT. Encoded protein: CATSDYTGELFF.

This clonotype was detected only a few times. The J gene is TRBJ1-1, the V gene TRBV2, with D unclear. CDR1 and CDR2 (germline): SNHLY, FYNNEI. The CDR3 spans 13 residues. Deletions cut 4 bases from V and 0 bases from J, with 6 bases between. CDR3 sequence (DNA): TGTGCCAGCAGTGGCAGGATGAACACTGAAGCTTTCTTT. It specifies CASSGRMNTEAFF.

CDR3 protein: CATSSGGLGTGDEQYF. CDR3 sequence (DNA): TGTGCCACCAGCAGTGGGGGGTTAGGGACAGGGGACGAGCAGTACTTC. This sequence joins TRBV15 and TRBJ2-7, with TRBD1 matching 10 bases. With V trimmed by 3 bases and J by 5 bases, 10 bases remained unmatched. This CDR3 spans 16 amino acids. Germline V gives CDR1 LNHNV, CDR2 YYDKDF (reference sequence). The full variable domain, with the rest looked up from reference TRBV15 and TRBJ2-7, is DAMVIQNPRYQVTQFGKPVTLSCSQTLNHNVMYWYQQKSSQAPKLLFHYYDKDFNNEADTPDNFQSRRPNTSFCFLDIRSPGLGDTAMYLCATSSGGLGTGDEQYFGPGTRLTVT.

By proportion, this clonotype is medium-sized. The chain links TRBV2 to TRBJ1-2, with 8 bases lining up with TRBD1. CDR3 length equals 18 residues. Looked up from germline, CDR1 is SNHLY and CDR2 is FYNNEI. With 4 bases clipped from V and 4 bases from J, the junction kept 17 bases outside the gene matches. The CDR3 loop reads CASSGQTGAVGFGYGYTF. The CDR3 bases are TGTGCCAGCAGTGGACAGACAGGGGCGGTAGGTTTCGGCTATGGCTACACCTTC.

This clonotype came up many times. This sequence joins TRBV2 and TRBJ2-3; 9 nucleotides agree with TRBD2. CDR3 size: 16 residues. Germline loops: CDR1 SNHLY, CDR2 FYNNEI. V lost 3 bases, J lost 1 base, and 5 bases stayed unmatched. Here the CDR3 DNA reads TGTGCCAGCAGTGACATAGCGGGGGCCGGCACAGATACGCAGTATTTT. Amino acid sequence: CASSDIAGAGTDTQYF.

The CDR3 here is CASRQGRDTEAFF. CDR3 nucleotides: TGTGCCAGCAGACAGGGGAGGGACACTGAAGCTTTCTTT. V is TRBV7-8 and J is TRBJ1-1, with 7 bases fitting TRBD1. This CDR3 spans 13 amino acids. Germline values: CDR1 SGHVS, CDR2 FQNEAQ. Trimming at V came to 6 bases and at J to 3 bases, leaving 4 bases not matched to a gene.

This clonotype was seen at least ten times. This sequence joins TRBV15 and TRBJ2-2; 7 nucleotides align to TRBD1. Per the germline V gene, CDR1 is LNHNV and CDR2 is YYDKDF (reference sequence). The CDR3 consists of 16 residues. The ends lost 1 base at V and 5 bases at J; junction bases unmatched: 7. The CDR3 coding sequence is TGTGCCACCAGCAGAGCGTCAGGGGGAAGTACCGGGGAGCTGTTTTTT. Translating it yields CATSRASGGSTGELFF.

This clonotype was seen only a few times. J is TRBJ2-5 and V is TRBV20-1; 14 bases agree with TRBD2. CDR1 and CDR2 from the germline V gene are DFQATT and SNEGSKA (reference sequence). The CDR3 length is 15 residues. After removal of 3 bases from V and 4 bases from J, the junction contained 4 bases not matched to a gene. This CDR3 is CSARGTSGSSETQYF. CDR3 DNA: TGCAGTGCTAGGGGGACTAGCGGGAGCTCAGAGACCCAGTACTTC.

This clonotype has ten or more counts. The J gene is TRBJ2-7, the V gene TRBV29-1; tentative D call: TRBD1 (5 bases). CDR1 SQVTM and CDR2 ANQGSEA come from the germline V gene. Deletions cut 7 bases from V and 6 bases from J, with 16 bases between. CDR3 length: 12 amino acids. CDR3 in DNA: TGCAGCGCTCGCCGACAGACGAGCGAGCAGTACTTC. It codes for CSARRQTSEQYF.

This sequence joins TRBV6-1 and TRBJ2-1; 10 nucleotides agree with TRBD2. The germline CDR1 and CDR2 sequences are MNHNS and SASEGT. CDR3 length equals 16 residues. V dropped 2 bases and J dropped 4; count of bases not matched to a gene: 5. The CDR3 bases are TGTGCCAGCAGTGAAATGAGCGGGGGGGGATACAATGAGCAGTTCTTC. It encodes CASSEMSGGGYNEQFF.

This clonotype was observed once. The V and J genes are TRBV19 and TRBJ2-3, with TRBD2 matching 15 bases. The CDR3 runs 17 residues. V lost 7 bases to trimming and J lost 3 bases; unmatched junction nucleotides: 8. CDR1 LNHDA and CDR2 SQIVND come from the germline V gene (reference sequence). The CDR3 region has the DNA TGTGCCAGTAACCATCCGGGACTAGCGGGGGGAACAGATACGCAGTATTTT. This translates into CASNHPGLAGGTDTQYF. Complete variable domain (other parts from reference TRBV19 and TRBJ2-3): DGGITQSPKYLFRKEGQNVTLSCEQNLNHDAMYWYRQDPGQGLRLIYYSQIVNDFQKGDIAEGYSVSREKKESFPLTVTSAQKNPTAFYLCASNHPGLAGGTDTQYFGPGTRLTVL.

This chain connects TRBV19 to TRBJ2-6; 7 positions agree with TRBD1. Germline V gene data show CDR1 as LNHDA and CDR2 as SQIVND (reference sequence). V gave up 6 bases and J gave up 2 bases; unmatched junction bases: 7. The CDR3 is 16 residues long. The DNA for the CDR3 is TGTGCCAGTAGGGCGCGAGGGGGCGCTGGGGCCAACGTCCTGACTTTC. This codes for CASRARGGAGANVLTF.

V and J are TRBV7-3 and TRBJ2-1; 10 nucleotides line up with TRBD2. This CDR3 comprises 16 residues. With V trimmed by 4 bases and J by 8 bases, 11 bases remained unmatched. Per the germline V gene, CDR1 is SGHTA and CDR2 is FQGTGA. The CDR3 bases are TGTGCCAGCAGCTACTATACTAGCGGGATGAGTGATGAGCAGTTCTTC. Translated: CASSYYTSGMSDEQFF.

The chain's CDR3 is CASSWGGGLAGELFF. In nucleotides, the CDR3 is TGTGCCAGCAGTTGGGGTGGGGGACTGGCCGGGGAGCTGTTTTTT. This sequence joins TRBV6-5 and TRBJ2-2; a possible D gene is TRBD2 (6 bases). Per the germline V gene, CDR1 is MNHEY and CDR2 is SVGAGI. The CDR3 covers 15 residues. V lost 4 bases to trimming and J lost 6 bases, with 15 bases between them.